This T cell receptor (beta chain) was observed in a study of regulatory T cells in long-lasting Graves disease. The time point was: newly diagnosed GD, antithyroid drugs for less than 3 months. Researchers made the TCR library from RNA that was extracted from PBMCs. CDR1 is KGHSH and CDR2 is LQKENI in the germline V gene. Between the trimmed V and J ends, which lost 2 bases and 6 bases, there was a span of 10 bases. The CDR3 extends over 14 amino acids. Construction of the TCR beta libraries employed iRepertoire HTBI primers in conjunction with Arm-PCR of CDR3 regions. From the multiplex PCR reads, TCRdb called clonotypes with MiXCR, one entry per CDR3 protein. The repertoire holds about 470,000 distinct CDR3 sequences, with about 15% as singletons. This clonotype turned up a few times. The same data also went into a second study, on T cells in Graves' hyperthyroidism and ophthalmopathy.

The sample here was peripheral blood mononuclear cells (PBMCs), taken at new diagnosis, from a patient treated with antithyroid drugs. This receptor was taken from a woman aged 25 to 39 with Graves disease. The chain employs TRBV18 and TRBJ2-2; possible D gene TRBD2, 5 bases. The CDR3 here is CASSPGLASGELFF. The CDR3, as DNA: TGTGCCAGCTCACCAGGGCTAGCATCCGGGGAGCTGTTTTTT.